This is a list of T cell receptor beta chains from one sample in a study of shared clonotypes between healthy human individuals. The method was immunoSEQ multiplex PCR; TCRdb's version includes in-frame clones alone and lacks a portion of them. Among 2,500,000 or so clones, approximately 90% were seen once, and the ten largest hold 0.14%. Sequencing was performed on naive CD4+ T cells sorted from blood. Receptor source: a man aged 18 to 35 in good health. The CDR3 runs from the conserved cysteine through the conserved F or W. D genes are given only for firm matches. Expanded clones get a size class; other rows say once, few or many, or leave the size out.

D: TRBD2; size: -; V: TRBV4-1; J: TRBJ2-5; CDR3: CASSQDPGLLETQYF; DNA: TGCGCCAGCAGCCAAGATCCGGGACTACTGGAGACCCAGTACTTC
D: -; size: -; V: TRBV7-9; J: TRBJ2-5; CDR3: CASSPSRTARRETQYF; DNA: TGTGCCAGCAGCCCATCCAGAACCGCCCGCCGAGAGACCCAGTACTTC
D: -; size: -; V: TRBV14; J: TRBJ2-5; CDR3: CASSRTGTTSETQYF; DNA: TGTGCCAGCAGCCGTACTGGAACGACTTCAGAGACCCAGTACTTC
D: -; size: -; V: TRBV5-1; J: TRBJ2-5; CDR3: CASSLANRDLQTQYF; DNA: TGCGCCAGCAGCTTGGCTAACAGGGATCTACAGACCCAGTACTTC
D: TRBD2; size: -; V: TRBV7-2; J: TRBJ2-3; CDR3: CASSLASGSRADTQYF; DNA: TGTGCCAGCAGCTTGGCTAGCGGGAGTAGGGCAGATACGCAGTATTTT
D: TRBD1; size: -; V: TRBV11-3; J: TRBJ1-5; CDR3: CASSLTGGENQPQHF; DNA: TGTGCCAGCAGTCTAACAGGGGGAGAAAATCAGCCCCAGCATTTT
D: TRBD2; size: -; V: TRBV5-5; J: TRBJ2-7; CDR3: CASSLSGRNYEQYF; DNA: TGTGCCAGCAGTTTAAGCGGGAGAAACTACGAGCAGTACTTC
D: TRBD1; size: -; V: TRBV5-1; J: TRBJ1-2; CDR3: CASSSTGGVSGYTF; DNA: TGCGCCAGCAGCTCGACAGGGGGCGTCTCTGGCTACACCTTC
D: TRBD2; size: once; V: TRBV4-1; J: TRBJ2-1; CDR3: CASSPAVGPGLAKFNEQFF; DNA: TGCGCCAGCAGCCCCGCCGTAGGACCGGGACTAGCGAAATTCAATGAGCAGTTCTTC
D: -; size: -; V: TRBV21-1; J: TRBJ2-7; CDR3: CASSKEGQGGDEQYF; DNA: TGTGCCAGCAGCAAAGAAGGGCAGGGGGGCGACGAGCAGTACTTC
D: -; size: -; V: TRBV5-1; J: TRBJ2-5; CDR3: CASSLSQYF; DNA: TGCGCCAGCAGCTTGTCCCAGTACTTC
D: TRBD1; size: once; V: TRBV9; J: TRBJ1-6; CDR3: CASSVSGGSGPLHF; DNA: TGTGCCAGCAGCGTATCAGGGGGCTCTGGACCCCTCCACTTT
D: TRBD2; size: -; V: TRBV5-1; J: TRBJ2-1; CDR3: CASSGGGFPNEQFF; DNA: TGCGCCAGCAGTGGGGGGGGATTCCCCAATGAGCAGTTCTTC
D: -; size: once; V: TRBV5-1; J: TRBJ2-1; CDR3: CASSIARSTQFF; DNA: TGCGCCAGCAGCATTGCCCGGTCCACGCAGTTCTTC
D: -; size: -; V: TRBV5-5; J: TRBJ1-5; CDR3: CASTPGEGGQPQHF; DNA: TGTGCCAGCACCCCCGGGGAGGGTGGTCAGCCCCAGCATTTT
D: -; size: -; V: TRBV4-1; J: TRBJ2-4; CDR3: CASSQQQVDKNIQYF; DNA: TGCGCCAGCAGCCAACAACAGGTGGACAAAAACATTCAGTACTTC
D: -; size: -; V: TRBV9; J: TRBJ1-6; CDR3: CASSIGINSPLHF; DNA: TGTGCCAGCAGCATAGGAATCAATTCACCCCTCCACTTT
D: -; size: -; V: TRBV18; J: TRBJ2-7; CDR3: CASSPPARTYEQYF; DNA: TGTGCCAGCTCACCACCAGCCAGGACCTACGAGCAGTACTTC
D: TRBD1; size: few; V: TRBV30; J: TRBJ1-4; CDR3: CAWSATGTGREKLFF; DNA: TGTGCCTGGAGTGCTACCGGGACAGGAAGGGAAAAACTGTTTTTT
D: TRBD1; size: few; V: TRBV2; J: TRBJ1-5; CDR3: CASRDRGNGQPQHF; DNA: TGTGCCAGCAGGGACAGGGGAAACGGGCAGCCCCAGCATTTT
D: TRBD2; size: -; V: TRBV13; J: TRBJ2-2; CDR3: CASSPTSLTGELFF; DNA: TGTGCCAGCAGCCCGACTAGCTTGACCGGGGAGCTGTTTTTT
D: TRBD2; size: -; V: TRBV5-1; J: TRBJ2-1; CDR3: CASSSLRGGSYNEQFF; DNA: TGCGCCAGCAGCTCCTTGCGGGGGGGCTCCTACAATGAGCAGTTCTTC
D: -; size: -; V: TRBV6-5; J: TRBJ2-7; CDR3: CASRDGRTYEQYF; DNA: TGTGCCAGCAGGGATGGACGGACCTACGAGCAGTACTTC
D: -; size: -; V: TRBV7-2; J: TRBJ1-1; CDR3: CASSPRGTNTEAFF; DNA: TGTGCCAGCAGCCCGCGGGGCACGAACACTGAAGCTTTCTTT
D: -; size: -; V: TRBV23-1; J: TRBJ2-5; CDR3: CASSQSGRIGEKTQYF; DNA: TGCGCCAGCAGTCAATCTGGGCGTATAGGGGAAAAGACCCAGTACTTC
D: -; size: -; V: TRBV19; J: TRBJ1-6; CDR3: CASSKRTASSYNSPLHF; DNA: TGTGCCAGTAGTAAGAGGACAGCCAGCTCCTATAATTCACCCCTCCACTTT
D: -; size: -; V: TRBV30; J: TRBJ1-6; CDR3: CAWSDREPPLHF; DNA: TGTGCCTGGAGTGACAGGGAGCCACCCCTCCACTTT
D: -; size: -; V: TRBV7-2; J: TRBJ1-2; CDR3: CASSLPTSRYGYTF; DNA: TGTGCCAGCAGCTTACCAACATCTCGCTATGGCTACACCTTC
D: -; size: -; V: TRBV7-9; J: TRBJ2-3; CDR3: CASSLALGRINADTQYF; DNA: TGTGCCAGCAGCTTAGCGCTAGGGAGGATCAATGCTGATACGCAGTATTTT
D: -; size: -; V: TRBV6-5; J: TRBJ2-7; CDR3: CASSRMDEQYF; DNA: TGTGCCAGCAGTAGAATGGACGAGCAGTACTTC
D: TRBD2; size: -; V: TRBV7-3; J: TRBJ2-2; CDR3: CASSFSGTIGELFF; DNA: TGTGCCAGCAGCTTCTCAGGGACTATCGGGGAGCTGTTTTTT
D: TRBD1; size: -; V: TRBV6-1; J: TRBJ2-7; CDR3: CASRRGTGEGYEQYF; DNA: TGTGCCAGCAGGCGAGGGACAGGGGAAGGGTACGAGCAGTACTTC
D: -; size: once; V: TRBV14; J: TRBJ2-5; CDR3: CASSLGWWETQYF; DNA: TGTGCCAGCAGCCTCGGTTGGTGGGAGACCCAGTACTTC
D: -; size: once; V: TRBV7-2; J: TRBJ2-7; CDR3: CASSLGGLSYEQYF; DNA: TGTGCCAGCAGCTTAGGTGGCTTGTCCTACGAGCAGTACTTC
D: -; size: once; V: TRBV2; J: TRBJ2-7; CDR3: CASGVEAGYEQYF; DNA: TGTGCCAGCGGGGTCGAGGCTGGCTACGAGCAGTACTTC
D: -; size: -; V: TRBV29-1; J: TRBJ2-1; CDR3: CSVRGTSSYNEQFF; DNA: TGCAGCGTTCGGGGAACCTCCTCCTACAATGAGCAGTTCTTC
D: -; size: -; V: TRBV5-1; J: TRBJ1-1; CDR3: CASSPGHLFNTEAFF; DNA: TGCGCCAGCAGCCCAGGACACCTTTTCAACACTGAAGCTTTCTTT
D: -; size: -; V: TRBV30; J: TRBJ1-5; CDR3: CAWSVWEAYQPQHF; DNA: TGTGCCTGGAGCGTTTGGGAGGCGTATCAGCCCCAGCATTTT
D: TRBD2; size: -; V: TRBV28; J: TRBJ2-5; CDR3: CASSAPEGGLAAQGTQYF; DNA: TGTGCCAGCAGTGCCCCTGAGGGGGGACTAGCGGCGCAGGGGACCCAGTACTTC
D: -; size: -; V: TRBV7-9; J: TRBJ2-3; CDR3: CASSFTGGGTDTQYF; DNA: TGTGCCAGCAGCTTCACAGGGGGGGGCACAGATACGCAGTATTTT
D: TRBD1; size: -; V: TRBV6-1; J: TRBJ2-3; CDR3: CASSRTGETDTQYF; DNA: TGTGCCAGCTCACGGACAGGCGAGACAGATACGCAGTATTTT
D: TRBD2; size: -; V: TRBV5-1; J: TRBJ2-1; CDR3: CASSLEAGGGNEQFF; DNA: TGCGCCAGCAGCTTGGAAGCGGGGGGCGGGAATGAGCAGTTCTTC
D: TRBD1; size: -; V: TRBV30; J: TRBJ2-7; CDR3: CAWSVSGGYQQYF; DNA: TGTGCCTGGAGTGTATCAGGGGGCTACCAGCAGTACTTC
D: -; size: -; V: TRBV16; J: TRBJ2-6; CDR3: CASGGVNLSGANVLTF; DNA: TGTGCCAGCGGCGGCGTTAACCTCTCTGGGGCCAACGTCCTGACTTTC